Described below is a single T cell receptor beta chain sequence and its context. Its target is unknown. Germline V gene sequence: CDR1 LGHNA, CDR2 YNFKEQ. V was pared by 1 base and J by 6 bases, with 9 bases between. CDR3 size: 13 residues. These data originate in a study of cytomegalovirus exposure and HLA in healthy donors. Study in general: The 130 or so validation repertoires, a later analysis reported, used the same platform as the roughly 730 repertoires from the first cohort.

The donors were members of the roughly 120-subject validation cohort (separate from the approximately 670-subject first cohort). Regarding the study as a whole: For cytomegalovirus status, the classifier reportedly gave diagnoses with high specificity and sensitivity. The study labeled fewer than 200 TCR beta chains cytomegalovirus-associated.

Libraries were prepared by immunoSEQ multiplex PCR; TCRdb keeps only in-frame clonotypes and omits some of them. The sample holds over 200,000 clones; 83% are singletons and the top ten take around 5.5%. The sample was PBMCs. This clonotype was sampled from a woman aged 18-29 years in good health and CMV-seronegative. The gene calls are TRBV4-2 and TRBJ1-1; D not resolved. The CDR3 DNA reads TGTGCCAGCAGCCAAGGTCGGAGTGCTGAAGCTTTCTTT. As protein: CASSQGRSAEAFF.